This T cell receptor (beta chain) is drawn from a study of blood T cells in healthy people across ages. Using a J-beta primer mix together with a sample-barcoded 5' primer, a second PCR was run for roughly 6 to 12 cycles. One entry per CDR3 protein, called by TCRdb with MiXCR from the 5' RACE reads. The sample has approximately 780,000 distinct CDR3 sequences, approximately 24% seen once; the top ten hold around 2.9%. This clonotype has just a few counts. CDR3 length: 13 amino acids. Trimming left V 0 bases short and J 7 bases short, with 9 bases between. Germline V gene lookup returns CDR1 MNHEY and CDR2 SMNVEV (reference sequence). The data were also submitted as part of a second study, on T cells of mothers and their children.

This receptor was obtained from a boy between 10 and 17 years old in good health. The genes are TRBV27 and TRBJ1-1; weak D call: TRBD1 (6 bases). Sequencing was done on a sample of blood. The CDR3 here is CASSLSGGGEAFF. The CDR3, as DNA: TGTGCCAGCAGTTTATCAGGGGGAGGTGAAGCTTTCTTT.